This T cell receptor (beta chain) was documented in a study of T-cell memory formation after mild COVID-19. Turning to the study itself: The TCR clusters were mostly specific to one donor.

A note on this clonotype: Antigen specificity is unknown.

Notes on the study in general: The finding that pre-infection memory included some responding clones suggested that cross-reactive memory joined. Clones that contracted from day 15 to 85 had balanced CD4/CD8; later expanders were CD4+ biased.

TCRdb reprocessed the 5' RACE reads with MiXCR, giving one entry per CDR3 protein. The repertoire holds approximately 490,000 distinct CDR3 sequences, with roughly 21% as singletons. Germline assignment: CDR1 SNHLY and CDR2 FYNNEI. With 4 bases clipped from V and 8 bases from J, the junction kept 4 bases outside the gene matches. The CDR3 length is 13 residues. The chain combines TRBV2 with TRBJ1-4; 7 bases match TRBD1. Input material: PBMCs or a T cell subset sorted from them (not recorded which). The receptor was derived from an adult woman who had mild COVID-19 (a few samples of this study predate the infection). Cell type and time point are not known. CDR3 loop: CASSVQGGEKLFF. The CDR3 DNA is TGTGCCAGCAGTGTCCAGGGGGGGGAAAAACTGTTTTTT. The variable domain in full, with the rest retrieved from reference TRBV2 and TRBJ1-4, is EPEVTQTPSHQVTQMGQEVILRCVPISNHLYFYWYRQILGQKVEFLVSFYNNEISEKSEIFDDQFSVERPDGSNFTLKIRSTKLEDSAMYFCASSVQGGEKLFFGSGTQLSVL.